Listed here is a single T cell receptor (beta chain). The record originates from a study of blood T cell repertoires in COVID-19. The overall study: Sites in the United States, Italy and Spain provided acute and convalescent COVID-19 samples. T cells, B-cell-depleted T cells, or PBMCs supplied cDNA or gDNA.

Original data processing: Nucleated cell counts were estimated from reference gene primer amplification. TCRdb keeps only in-frame clones here, not all; method: immunoSEQ multiplex PCR. That table is the source of V, J and clone size, and D and trimming were worked out from the DNA. The sample contains approximately 210,000 clones, 80% to 85% of which appear only once. V lost 6 bases, J lost 2 bases, and 12 bases lay in between. CDR3 length equals 14 residues. Germline V CDR1 and CDR2: LNHDA, SQIVND (reference sequence). The V gene is TRBV19, the J gene TRBJ2-3; D perhaps matches TRBD1 (5 bases). The receptor was derived from a man between 25 and 39 years old with active or convalescent COVID-19. Sequenced: peripheral blood. The CDR3 spells CASRMTAPTDTQYF. CDR3 DNA sequence: TGTGCCAGTAGGATGACAGCGCCCACAGATACGCAGTATTTT.